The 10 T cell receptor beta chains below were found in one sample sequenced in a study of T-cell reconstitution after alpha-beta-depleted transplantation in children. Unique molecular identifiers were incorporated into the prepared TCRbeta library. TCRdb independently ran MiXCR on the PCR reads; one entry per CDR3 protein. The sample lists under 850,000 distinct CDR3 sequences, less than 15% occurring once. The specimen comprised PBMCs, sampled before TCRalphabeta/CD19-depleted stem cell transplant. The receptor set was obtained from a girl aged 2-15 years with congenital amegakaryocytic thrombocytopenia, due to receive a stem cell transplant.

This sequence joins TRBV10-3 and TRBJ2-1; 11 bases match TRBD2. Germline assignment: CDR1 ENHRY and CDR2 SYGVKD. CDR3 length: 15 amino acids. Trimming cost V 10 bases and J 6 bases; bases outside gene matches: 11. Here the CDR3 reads CATRTTSGNVNEQFF. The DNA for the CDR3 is TGTGCCACCCGAACGACTAGCGGGAACGTCAATGAGCAGTTCTTC.

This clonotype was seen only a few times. CDR3 sequence: CSGGDRINTEAFF. DNA of the CDR3: TGCAGCGGGGGGGACAGAATTAACACTGAAGCTTTCTTT. This chain links TRBV29-1 with TRBJ1-1, with 7 bases lining up with TRBD1. The junction had 7 bases not matched to a gene; V was cut back by 7 bases and J by 2 bases. The CDR3 consists of 13 residues. Germline-derived CDR1 and CDR2 are SQVTM and ANQGSEA.

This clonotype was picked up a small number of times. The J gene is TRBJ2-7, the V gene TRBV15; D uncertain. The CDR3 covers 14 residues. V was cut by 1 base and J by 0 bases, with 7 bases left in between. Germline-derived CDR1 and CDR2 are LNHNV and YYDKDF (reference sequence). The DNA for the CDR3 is TGTGCCACCAGCAGAGCTAGGCCCTCCTACGAGCAGTACTTC. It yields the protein CATSRARPSYEQYF. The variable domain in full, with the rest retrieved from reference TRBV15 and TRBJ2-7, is DAMVIQNPRYQVTQFGKPVTLSCSQTLNHNVMYWYQQKSSQAPKLLFHYYDKDFNNEADTPDNFQSRRPNTSFCFLDIRSPGLGDTAMYLCATSRARPSYEQYFGPGTRLTVT.

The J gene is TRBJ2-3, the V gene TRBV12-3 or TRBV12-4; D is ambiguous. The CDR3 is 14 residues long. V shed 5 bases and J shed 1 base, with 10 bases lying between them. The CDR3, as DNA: TGTGCCAGCAGTCGGATGGGTGGCACAGATACGCAGTATTTT. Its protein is CASSRMGGTDTQYF.

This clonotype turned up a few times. The CDR3 DNA sequence: TGCAGTGTTTCCCTTCTAGCGGCGAGGACAGATACGCAGTATTTT. Translated, it gives CSVSLLAARTDTQYF. The V gene is TRBV20-1, the J gene TRBJ2-3, with 7 bases lining up with TRBD2. The CDR3 has 15 residues. J gave up 3 bases and V 7 bases, and 13 bases lay outside the gene matches. Germline CDR1 and CDR2: DFQATT and SNEGSKA (reference sequence).

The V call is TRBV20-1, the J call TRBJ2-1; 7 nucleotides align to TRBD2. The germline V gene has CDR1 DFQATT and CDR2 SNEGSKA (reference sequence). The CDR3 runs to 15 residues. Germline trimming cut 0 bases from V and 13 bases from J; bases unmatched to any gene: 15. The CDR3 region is CSARDRFAGDSSQFF. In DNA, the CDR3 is TGCAGTGCTAGAGATCGGTTTGCGGGAGACTCATCCCAGTTCTTC.

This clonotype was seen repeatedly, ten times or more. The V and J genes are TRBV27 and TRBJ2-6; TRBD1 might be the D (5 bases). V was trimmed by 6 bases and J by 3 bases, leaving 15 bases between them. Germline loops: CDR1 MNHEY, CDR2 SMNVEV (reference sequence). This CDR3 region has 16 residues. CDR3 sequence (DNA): TGTGCCAGCAGGGATGAACTGGGGCTTGGGGCCAACGTCCTGACTTTC. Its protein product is CASRDELGLGANVLTF.

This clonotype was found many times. CDR3 in amino acids: CASSRWMTDTQYF. The CDR3, as DNA: TGTGCCAGCAGCCGATGGATGACAGATACGCAGTATTTT. This chain uses TRBV12-3 or TRBV12-4 with TRBJ2-3, with unresolved D. V was clipped by 6 bases and J by 3 bases, with 10 bases between them. This CDR3 is built from 13 residues.

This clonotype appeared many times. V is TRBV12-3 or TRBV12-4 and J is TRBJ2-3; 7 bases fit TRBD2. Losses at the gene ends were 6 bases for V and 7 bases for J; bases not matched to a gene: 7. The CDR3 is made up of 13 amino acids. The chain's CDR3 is CASRPSGGNTQYF. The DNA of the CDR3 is TGTGCCAGCAGGCCCTCGGGGGGTAATACGCAGTATTTT.

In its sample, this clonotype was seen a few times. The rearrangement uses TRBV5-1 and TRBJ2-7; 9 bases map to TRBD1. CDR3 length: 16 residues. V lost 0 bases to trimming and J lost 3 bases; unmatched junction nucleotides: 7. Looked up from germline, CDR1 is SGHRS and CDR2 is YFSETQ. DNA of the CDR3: TGCGCCAGCAGCTTGGCACCCGGGACAGGGAACTACGAGCAGTACTTC. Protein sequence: CASSLAPGTGNYEQYF.